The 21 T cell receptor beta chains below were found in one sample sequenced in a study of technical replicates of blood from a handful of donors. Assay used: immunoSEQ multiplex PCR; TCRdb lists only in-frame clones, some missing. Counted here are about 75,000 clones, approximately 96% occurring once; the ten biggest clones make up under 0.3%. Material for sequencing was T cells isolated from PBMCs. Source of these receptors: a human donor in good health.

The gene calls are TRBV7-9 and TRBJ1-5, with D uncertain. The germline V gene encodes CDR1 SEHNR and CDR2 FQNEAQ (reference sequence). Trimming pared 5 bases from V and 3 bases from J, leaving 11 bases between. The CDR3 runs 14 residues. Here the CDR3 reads CASSLEGVNQPQHF. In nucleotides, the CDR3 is TGTGCCAGCAGCCTCGAGGGAGTCAATCAGCCCCAGCATTTT.

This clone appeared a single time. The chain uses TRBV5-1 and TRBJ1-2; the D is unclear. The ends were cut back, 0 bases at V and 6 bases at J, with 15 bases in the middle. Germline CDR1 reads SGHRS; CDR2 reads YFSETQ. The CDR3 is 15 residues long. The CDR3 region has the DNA TGCGCCAGCAGCTTGGGGGTCGGGGAGATTGATGGCTACACCTTC. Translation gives CASSLGVGEIDGYTF. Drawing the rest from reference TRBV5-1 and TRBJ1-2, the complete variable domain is KAGVTQTPRYLIKTRGQQVTLSCSPISGHRSVSWYQQTPGQGLQFLFEYFSETQRNKGNFPGRFSGRQFSNSRSEMNVSTLELGDSALYLCASSLGVGEIDGYTFGSGTRLTVV.

CDR3 DNA sequence: TGCGCCAGCAGCGAAACAAGGGGGCGAGAAGAGACCCAGTACTTC. Translation: CASSETRGREETQYF. The rearrangement joins TRBV4-1 to TRBJ2-5, with 7 bases lining up with TRBD1. This CDR3 is 15 amino acids long. Trimming removed 5 bases from V and 3 bases from J; junction bases left unmatched: 9. Germline CDR1 reads MGHRA; CDR2 reads YSYEKL.

CDR3 residues: CASSGHQRPGNTIYF. The CDR3 coding sequence is TGTGCCAGCAGCGGGCATCAACGCCCTGGAAACACCATATATTTT. The rearrangement links TRBV9 to TRBJ1-3; no clear D gene. The CDR3 runs to 15 residues. The germline V and J ends were trimmed by 3 bases and 2 bases, with 12 bases remaining between them. The germline V gene encodes CDR1 SGDLS and CDR2 YYNGEE. The full variable domain, with the rest looked up from reference TRBV9 and TRBJ1-3, is DSGVTQTPKHLITATGQRVTLRCSPRSGDLSVYWYQQSLDQGLQFLIQYYNGEERAKGNILERFSAQQFPDLHSELNLSSLELGDSALYFCASSGHQRPGNTIYFGEGSWLTVV.

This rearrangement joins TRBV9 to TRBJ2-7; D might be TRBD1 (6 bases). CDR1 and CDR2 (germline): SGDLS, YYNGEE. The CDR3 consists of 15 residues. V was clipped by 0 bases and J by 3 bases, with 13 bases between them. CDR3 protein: CASSVDPGEGYEQYF. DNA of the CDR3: TGTGCCAGCAGCGTAGATCCAGGGGAAGGCTACGAGCAGTACTTC.

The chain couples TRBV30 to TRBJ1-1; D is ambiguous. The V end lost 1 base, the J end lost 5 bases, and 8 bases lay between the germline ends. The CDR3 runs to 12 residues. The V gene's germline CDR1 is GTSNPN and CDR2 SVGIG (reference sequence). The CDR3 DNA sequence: TGTGCCTGGAGTGGAGGGCAAACTGAAGCTTTCTTT. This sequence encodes CAWSGGQTEAFF.

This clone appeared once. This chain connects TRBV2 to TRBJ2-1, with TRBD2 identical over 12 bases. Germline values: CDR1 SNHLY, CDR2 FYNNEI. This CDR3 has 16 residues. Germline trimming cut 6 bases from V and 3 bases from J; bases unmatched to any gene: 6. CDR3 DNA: TGTGCCAGCAGGACTAGCGGGAGTCTGAGCTACAATGAGCAGTTCTTC. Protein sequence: CASRTSGSLSYNEQFF.

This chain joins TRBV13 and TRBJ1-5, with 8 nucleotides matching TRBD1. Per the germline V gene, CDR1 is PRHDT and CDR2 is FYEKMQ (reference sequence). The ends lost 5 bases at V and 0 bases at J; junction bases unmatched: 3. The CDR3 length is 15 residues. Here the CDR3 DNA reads TGTGCCAGCAGCCTACAGGGGGATAGCAATCAGCCCCAGCATTTT. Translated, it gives CASSLQGDSNQPQHF. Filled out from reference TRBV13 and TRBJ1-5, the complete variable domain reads AAGVIQSPRHLIKEKRETATLKCYPIPRHDTVYWYQQGPGQDPQFLISFYEKMQSDKGSIPDRFSAQQFSDYHSELNMSSLELGDSALYFCASSLQGDSNQPQHFGDGTRLSIL.

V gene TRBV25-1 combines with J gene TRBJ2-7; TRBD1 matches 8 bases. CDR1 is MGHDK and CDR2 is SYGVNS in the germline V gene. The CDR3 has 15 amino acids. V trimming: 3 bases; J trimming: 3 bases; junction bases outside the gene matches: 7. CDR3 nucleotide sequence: TGTGCCAGCAGTGACCCTGGACAGGGCGACTACGAGCAGTACTTC. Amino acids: CASSDPGQGDYEQYF.

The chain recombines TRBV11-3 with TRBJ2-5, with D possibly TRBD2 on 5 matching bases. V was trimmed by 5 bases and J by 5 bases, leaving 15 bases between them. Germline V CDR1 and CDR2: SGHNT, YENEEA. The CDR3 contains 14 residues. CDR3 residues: CASSPNRGGETQYF. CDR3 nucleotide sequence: TGTGCCAGCAGCCCAAACCGGGGTGGGGAGACCCAGTACTTC.

CDR3 sequence reads: CASSQGTETDGNQPQHF. CDR3 coding DNA: TGCGCCAGCAGCCAAGGCACGGAGACAGATGGCAATCAGCCCCAGCATTTT. This chain connects TRBV4-1 to TRBJ1-5, with D possibly matching TRBD1 (5 bases). The germline V and J ends were trimmed by 1 base and 2 bases, with 15 bases remaining between them. This CDR3 comprises 17 residues. Germline CDR1 reads MGHRA; CDR2 reads YSYEKL.

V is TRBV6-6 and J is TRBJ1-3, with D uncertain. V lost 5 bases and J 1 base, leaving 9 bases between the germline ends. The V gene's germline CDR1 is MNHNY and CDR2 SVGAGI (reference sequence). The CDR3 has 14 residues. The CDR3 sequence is CASSQALSGNTIYF. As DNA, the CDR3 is TGTGCCAGCAGTCAGGCGCTGTCTGGAAACACCATATATTTT.

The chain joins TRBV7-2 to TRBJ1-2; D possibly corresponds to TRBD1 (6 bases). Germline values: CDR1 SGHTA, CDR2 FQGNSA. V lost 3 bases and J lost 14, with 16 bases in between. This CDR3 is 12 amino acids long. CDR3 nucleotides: TGTGCCAGCAGCTTCCGGCCCCAGGGGAAAACCTTC. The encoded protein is CASSFRPQGKTF.

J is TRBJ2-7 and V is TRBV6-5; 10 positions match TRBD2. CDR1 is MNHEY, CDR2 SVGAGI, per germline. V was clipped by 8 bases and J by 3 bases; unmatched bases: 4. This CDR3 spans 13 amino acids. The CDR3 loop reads CASGEREGYEQYF. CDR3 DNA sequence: TGTGCCAGCGGGGAGCGGGAGGGCTACGAGCAGTACTTC.

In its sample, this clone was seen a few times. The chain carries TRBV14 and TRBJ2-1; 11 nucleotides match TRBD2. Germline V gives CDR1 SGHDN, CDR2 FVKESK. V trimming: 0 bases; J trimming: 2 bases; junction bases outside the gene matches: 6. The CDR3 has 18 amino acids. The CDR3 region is CASSQEGWTSGPYNEQFF. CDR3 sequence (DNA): TGTGCCAGCAGCCAAGAAGGCTGGACTAGCGGGCCCTACAATGAGCAGTTCTTC.

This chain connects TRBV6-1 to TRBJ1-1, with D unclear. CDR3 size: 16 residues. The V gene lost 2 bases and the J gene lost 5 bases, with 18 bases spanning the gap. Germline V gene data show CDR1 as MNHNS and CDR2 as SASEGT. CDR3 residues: CASSERGMATKTEAFF. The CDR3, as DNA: TGTGCCAGCAGTGAAAGAGGGATGGCGACGAAGACTGAAGCTTTCTTT.

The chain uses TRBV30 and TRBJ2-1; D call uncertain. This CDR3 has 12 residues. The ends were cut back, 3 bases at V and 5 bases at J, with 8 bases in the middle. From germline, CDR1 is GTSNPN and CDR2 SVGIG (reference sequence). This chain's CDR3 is CAWSDLDNEQFF. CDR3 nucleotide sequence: TGTGCCTGGAGCGACCTAGACAATGAGCAGTTCTTC.

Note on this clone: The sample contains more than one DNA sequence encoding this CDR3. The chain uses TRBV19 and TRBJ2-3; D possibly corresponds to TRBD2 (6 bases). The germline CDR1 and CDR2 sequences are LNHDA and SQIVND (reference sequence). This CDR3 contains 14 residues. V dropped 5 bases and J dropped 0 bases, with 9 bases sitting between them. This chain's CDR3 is CASSYGTSTDTQYF. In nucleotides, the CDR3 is TGTGCCAGTAGTTACGGGACTAGCACAGATACGCAGTATTTT.

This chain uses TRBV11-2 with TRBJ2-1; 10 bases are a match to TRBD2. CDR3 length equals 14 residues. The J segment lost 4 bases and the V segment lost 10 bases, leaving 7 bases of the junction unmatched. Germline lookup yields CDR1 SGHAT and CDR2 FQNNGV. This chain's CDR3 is CAISSGRTYNEQFF. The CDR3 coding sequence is TGTGCCATCTCTAGCGGGAGAACATACAATGAGCAGTTCTTC.

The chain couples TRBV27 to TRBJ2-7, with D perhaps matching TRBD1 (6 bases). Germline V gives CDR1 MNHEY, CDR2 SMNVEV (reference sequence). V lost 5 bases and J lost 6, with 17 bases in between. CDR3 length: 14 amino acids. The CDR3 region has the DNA TGTGCCAGCAGTCCTCGGACAGCCGTAGGCGAGCAGTACTTC. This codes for CASSPRTAVGEQYF.

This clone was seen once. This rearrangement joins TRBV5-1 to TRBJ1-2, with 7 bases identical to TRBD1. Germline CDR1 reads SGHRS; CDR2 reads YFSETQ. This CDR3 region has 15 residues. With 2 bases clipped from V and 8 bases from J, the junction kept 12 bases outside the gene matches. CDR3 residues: CASSLLGQPRNGYTF. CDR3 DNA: TGCGCCAGCAGCTTACTGGGACAGCCCCGGAACGGCTACACCTTC. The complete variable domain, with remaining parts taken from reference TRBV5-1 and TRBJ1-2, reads KAGVTQTPRYLIKTRGQQVTLSCSPISGHRSVSWYQQTPGQGLQFLFEYFSETQRNKGNFPGRFSGRQFSNSRSEMNVSTLELGDSALYLCASSLLGQPRNGYTFGSGTRLTVV.